This record looks at one T cell receptor (beta chain) sequence and its context. Its antigen is as yet unknown. This sample is part of a study of OX40 agonist ivuxolimab in advanced cancers. At the level of the study: Prior anti-PD-1, anti-PD-L1 or anti-CTLA-4 therapy did not bar entry, and about 38% had some. Study observations and caveats: Dose levels from 0.1 to 3.0 mg/kg saw CD4+ and CD8+ blood T cells expand clonally by week 6.

Germline CDR1 reads WSHSY; CDR2 reads SAAADI. This CDR3 region has 16 residues. The V and J ends lost 0 bases and 8 bases, in that order; junction bases with no gene match: 8. Assay: immunoSEQ multiplex PCR; the TCRdb copy retains only in-frame clones and omits some. The table has tens of thousands of clones, 83% seen once. The sequences come from CD4+ or CD8+ T cells sorted from blood, collected in a trial of the OX40 agonist ivuxolimab. The genes are TRBV10-2 and TRBJ1-2; TRBD1 aligns across 11 bases. The source is an adult with an advanced solid tumor such as melanoma, head and neck, liver or kidney cancer. The CDR3 coding sequence is TGCGCCAGCAGTGAGTCGATTCGGACAGGGGGCGGAGGCTACACCTTC. Translated, it gives CASSESIRTGGGGYTF.